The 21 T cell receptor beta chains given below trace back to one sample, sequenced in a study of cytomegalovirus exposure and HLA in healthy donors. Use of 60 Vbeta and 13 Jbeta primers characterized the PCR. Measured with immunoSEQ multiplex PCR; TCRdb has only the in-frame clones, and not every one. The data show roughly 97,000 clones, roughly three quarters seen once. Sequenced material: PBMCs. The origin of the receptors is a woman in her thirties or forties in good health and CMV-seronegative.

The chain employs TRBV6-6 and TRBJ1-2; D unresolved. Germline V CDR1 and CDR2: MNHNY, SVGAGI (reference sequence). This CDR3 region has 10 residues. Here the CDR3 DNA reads TGTGCAGCGGGCAGCTATGGCTACACCTTC. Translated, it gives CAAGSYGYTF.

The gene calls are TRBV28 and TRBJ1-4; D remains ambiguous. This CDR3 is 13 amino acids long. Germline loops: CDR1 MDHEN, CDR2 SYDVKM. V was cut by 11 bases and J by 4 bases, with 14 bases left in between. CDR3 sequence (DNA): TGTGCCGGGAACCGGGATCGTAATGAAAAACTGTTTTTT. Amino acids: CAGNRDRNEKLFF.

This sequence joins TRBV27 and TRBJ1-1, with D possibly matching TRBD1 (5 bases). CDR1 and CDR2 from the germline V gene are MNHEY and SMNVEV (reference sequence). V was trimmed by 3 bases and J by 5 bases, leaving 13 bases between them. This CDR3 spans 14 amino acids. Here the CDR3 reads CASSFAGVPTEAFF. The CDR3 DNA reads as TGTGCCAGCAGTTTTGCGGGGGTACCGACTGAAGCTTTCTTT.

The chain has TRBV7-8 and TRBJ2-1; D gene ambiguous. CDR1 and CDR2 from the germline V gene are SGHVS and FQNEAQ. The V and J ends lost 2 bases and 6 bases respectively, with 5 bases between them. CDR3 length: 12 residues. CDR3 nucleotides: TGTGCCAGCAGCTTAATCATCAATGAGCAGTTCTTC. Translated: CASSLIINEQFF.

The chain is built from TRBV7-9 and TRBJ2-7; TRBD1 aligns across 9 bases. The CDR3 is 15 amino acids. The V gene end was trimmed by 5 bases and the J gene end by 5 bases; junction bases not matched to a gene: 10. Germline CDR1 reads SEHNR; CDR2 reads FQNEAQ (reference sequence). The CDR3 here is CASSNPGQGLHEQYF. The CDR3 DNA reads TGTGCCAGCAGCAATCCGGGACAGGGTCTGCACGAGCAGTACTTC. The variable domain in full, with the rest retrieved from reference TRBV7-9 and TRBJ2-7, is DTGVSQNPRHKITKRGQNVTFRCDPISEHNRLYWYRQTLGQGPEFLTYFQNEAQLEKSRLLSDRFSAERPKGSFSTLEIQRTEQGDSAMYLCASSNPGQGLHEQYFGPGTRLTVT.

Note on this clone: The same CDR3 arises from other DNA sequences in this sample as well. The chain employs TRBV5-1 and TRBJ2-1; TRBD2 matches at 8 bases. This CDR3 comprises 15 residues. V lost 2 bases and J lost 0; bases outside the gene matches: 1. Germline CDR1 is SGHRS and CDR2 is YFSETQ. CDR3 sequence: CASSLSGSSYNEQFF. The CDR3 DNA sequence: TGCGCCAGCAGCTTAAGCGGGAGCTCCTACAATGAGCAGTTCTTC.

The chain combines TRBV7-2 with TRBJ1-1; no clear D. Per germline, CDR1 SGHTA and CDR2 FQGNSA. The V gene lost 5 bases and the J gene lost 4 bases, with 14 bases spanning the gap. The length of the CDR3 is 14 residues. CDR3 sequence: CASSPSHVATEAFF. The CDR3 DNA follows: TGTGCCAGCAGCCCGTCACACGTAGCCACTGAAGCTTTCTTT.

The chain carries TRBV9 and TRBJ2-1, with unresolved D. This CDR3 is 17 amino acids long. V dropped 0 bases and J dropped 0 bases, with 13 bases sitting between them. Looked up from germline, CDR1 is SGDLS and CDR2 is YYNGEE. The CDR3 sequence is CASSVEVGASSYNEQFF. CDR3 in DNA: TGTGCCAGCAGCGTAGAGGTTGGAGCGAGCTCCTACAATGAGCAGTTCTTC.

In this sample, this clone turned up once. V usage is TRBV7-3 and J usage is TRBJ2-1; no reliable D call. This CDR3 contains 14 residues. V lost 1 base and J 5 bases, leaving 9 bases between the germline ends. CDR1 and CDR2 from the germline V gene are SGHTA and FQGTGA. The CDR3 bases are TGTGCCAGCAGCTTAATGAATGGAGACAATGAGCAGTTCTTC. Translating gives CASSLMNGDNEQFF.

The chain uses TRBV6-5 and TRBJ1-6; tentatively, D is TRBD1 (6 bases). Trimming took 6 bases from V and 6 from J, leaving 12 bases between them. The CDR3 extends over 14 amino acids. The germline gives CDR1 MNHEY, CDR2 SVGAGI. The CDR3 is CASSLQGINSPLHF. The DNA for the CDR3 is TGTGCCAGCAGCTTACAGGGAATTAATTCACCCCTCCACTTT.

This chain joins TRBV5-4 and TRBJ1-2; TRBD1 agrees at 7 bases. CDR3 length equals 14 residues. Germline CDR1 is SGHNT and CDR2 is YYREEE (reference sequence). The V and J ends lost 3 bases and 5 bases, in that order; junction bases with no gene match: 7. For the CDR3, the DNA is TGTGCCAGCAGCTCCCCCGGGACAGTTTATGGCTACACCTTC. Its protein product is CASSSPGTVYGYTF.

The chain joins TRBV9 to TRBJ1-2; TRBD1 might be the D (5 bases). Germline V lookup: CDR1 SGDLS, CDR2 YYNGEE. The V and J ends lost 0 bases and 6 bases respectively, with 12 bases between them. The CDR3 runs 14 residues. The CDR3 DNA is TGTGCCAGCAGCGTAGAGGGACTGAATGATGGCTACACCTTC. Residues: CASSVEGLNDGYTF.

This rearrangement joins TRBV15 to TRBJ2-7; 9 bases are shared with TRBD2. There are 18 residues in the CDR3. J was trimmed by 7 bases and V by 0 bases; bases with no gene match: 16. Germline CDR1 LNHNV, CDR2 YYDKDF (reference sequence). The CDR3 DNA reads TGTGCCACCAGCAGAGATTGGTCGGGCGGGAGGGCCTCGGGGGAGCAGTACTTC. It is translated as CATSRDWSGGRASGEQYF. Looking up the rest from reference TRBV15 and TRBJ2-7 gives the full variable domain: DAMVIQNPRYQVTQFGKPVTLSCSQTLNHNVMYWYQQKSSQAPKLLFHYYDKDFNNEADTPDNFQSRRPNTSFCFLDIRSPGLGDTAMYLCATSRDWSGGRASGEQYFGPGTRLTVT.

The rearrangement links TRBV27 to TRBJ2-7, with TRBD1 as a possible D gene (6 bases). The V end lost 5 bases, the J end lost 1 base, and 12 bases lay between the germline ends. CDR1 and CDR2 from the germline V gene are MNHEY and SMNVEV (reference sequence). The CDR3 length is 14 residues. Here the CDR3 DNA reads TGTGCCAGCAGTACAGGGTTGAGGTCCTACGAGCAGTACTTC. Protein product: CASSTGLRSYEQYF.

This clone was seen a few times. The CDR3 DNA is TGTGCTAGTGGTTTGGTCCAAAGATCTGGTCCCTTCGGTTCGAACACTGAAGCTTTCTTT. It is translated as CASGLVQRSGPFGSNTEAFF. V and J are TRBV12-5 and TRBJ1-1; D gene unclear. V was cut by 0 bases and J by 1 base, with 24 bases left in between. The CDR3 totals 20 residues. Germline V gene sequence: CDR1 LGHNT, CDR2 FRNRAP. Full variable domain (remainder filled in from reference TRBV12-5 and TRBJ1-1): DARVTQTPRHKVTEMGQEVTMRCQPILGHNTVFWYRQTMMQGLELLAYFRNRAPLDDSGMPKDRFSAEMPDATLATLKIQPSEPRDSAVYFCASGLVQRSGPFGSNTEAFFGQGTRLTVV.

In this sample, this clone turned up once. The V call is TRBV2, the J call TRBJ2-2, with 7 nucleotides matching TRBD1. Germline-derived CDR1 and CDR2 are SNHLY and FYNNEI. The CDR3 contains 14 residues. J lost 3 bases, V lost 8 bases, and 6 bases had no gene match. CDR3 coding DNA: TGTGCCAGCCGACAGGGAACTTACACCGGGGAGCTGTTTTTT. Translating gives CASRQGTYTGELFF.

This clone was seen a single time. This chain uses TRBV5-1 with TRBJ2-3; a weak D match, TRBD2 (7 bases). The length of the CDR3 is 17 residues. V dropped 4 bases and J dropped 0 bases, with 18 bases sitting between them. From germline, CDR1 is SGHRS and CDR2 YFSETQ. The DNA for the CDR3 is TGCGCCAGCAGCCGGGGGGCTAGCAGCGCTAGCACAGATACGCAGTATTTT. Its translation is CASSRGASSASTDTQYF. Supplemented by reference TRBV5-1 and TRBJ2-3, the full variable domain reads KAGVTQTPRYLIKTRGQQVTLSCSPISGHRSVSWYQQTPGQGLQFLFEYFSETQRNKGNFPGRFSGRQFSNSRSEMNVSTLELGDSALYLCASSRGASSASTDTQYFGPGTRLTVL.

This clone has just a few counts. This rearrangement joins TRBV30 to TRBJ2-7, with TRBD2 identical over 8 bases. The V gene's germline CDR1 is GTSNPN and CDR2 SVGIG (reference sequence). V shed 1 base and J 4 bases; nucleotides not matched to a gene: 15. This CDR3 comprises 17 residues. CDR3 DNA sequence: TGTGCCTGGAGTGATTTTGGAGATTTCGGGGGGGTTTACGAGCAGTACTTC. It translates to CAWSDFGDFGGVYEQYF.

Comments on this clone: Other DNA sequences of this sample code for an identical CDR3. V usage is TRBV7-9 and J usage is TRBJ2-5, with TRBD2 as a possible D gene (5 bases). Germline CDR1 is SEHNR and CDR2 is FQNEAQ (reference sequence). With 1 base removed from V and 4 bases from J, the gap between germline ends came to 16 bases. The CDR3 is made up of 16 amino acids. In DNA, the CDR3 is TGTGCCAGCAGCTTAGGTGGCTGGCTAGCAGTAGAGACCCAGTACTTC. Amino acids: CASSLGGWLAVETQYF.

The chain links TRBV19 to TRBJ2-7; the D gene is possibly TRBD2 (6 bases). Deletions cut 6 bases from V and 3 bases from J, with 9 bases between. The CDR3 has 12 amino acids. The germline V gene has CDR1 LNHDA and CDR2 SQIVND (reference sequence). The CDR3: CASSGSHYEQYF. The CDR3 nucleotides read TGTGCCAGTAGCGGGAGCCACTACGAGCAGTACTTC. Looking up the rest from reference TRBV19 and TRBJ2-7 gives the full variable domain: DGGITQSPKYLFRKEGQNVTLSCEQNLNHDAMYWYRQDPGQGLRLIYYSQIVNDFQKGDIAEGYSVSREKKESFPLTVTSAQKNPTAFYLCASSGSHYEQYFGPGTRLTVT.

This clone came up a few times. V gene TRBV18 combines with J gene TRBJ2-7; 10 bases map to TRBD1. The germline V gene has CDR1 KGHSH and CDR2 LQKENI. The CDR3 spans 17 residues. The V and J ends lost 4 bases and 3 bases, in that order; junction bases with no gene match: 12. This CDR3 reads CASSLRNTGTGVYEQYF. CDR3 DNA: TGTGCCAGCTCACTTAGGAATACCGGGACAGGGGTCTACGAGCAGTACTTC.